This TCR beta chain originates from a study of CD8+ T cells in alopecia areata. Study-level background: Treatment ran 6 to 18 months, with 6 months of follow-up afterward.

As the sequencing template, cDNA was produced by extracting RNA and reverse transcribing it. The table came from immunoSEQ multiplex PCR; TCRdb's copy has only in-frame clones and leaves some out. This sample has 200,000 or so clones, with 57% found just once. Notes on this clone: What it binds is not known.

Findings of the study overall: Between patients, shared TCR sequences were less clear than in mice. This was possibly due in part to HLA diversity in the patient population.

Germline V gene lookup returns CDR1 SGHAT and CDR2 FQNNGV. The CDR3 totals 12 residues. V lost 1 base, J lost 8 bases, and 6 bases lay in between. The rearrangement links TRBV11-2 to TRBJ2-1; D remains unclear. The sequence derives from a human donor with alopecia areata. The sequenced sample was CD4+ T cells sorted from blood, obtained at week 0. The CDR3, as DNA: TGTGCCAGCAGCTTAGTCACTCATGAGCAGTTCTTC. This gives the protein CASSLVTHEQFF.